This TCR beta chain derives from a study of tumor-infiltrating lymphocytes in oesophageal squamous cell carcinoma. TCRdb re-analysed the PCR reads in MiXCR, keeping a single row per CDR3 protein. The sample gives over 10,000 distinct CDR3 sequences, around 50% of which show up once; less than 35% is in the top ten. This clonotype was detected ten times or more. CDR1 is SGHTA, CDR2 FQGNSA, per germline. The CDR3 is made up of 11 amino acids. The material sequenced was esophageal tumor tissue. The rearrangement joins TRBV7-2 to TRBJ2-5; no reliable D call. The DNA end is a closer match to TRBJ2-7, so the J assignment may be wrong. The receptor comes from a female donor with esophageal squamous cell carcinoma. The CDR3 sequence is CASSLTYEQYF. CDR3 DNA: TGTGCCAGCAGCCTCACATACGAGCAGTACTTC.